Listed below are T cell receptor beta chains from one sample, sequenced in a study of blood T cell repertoires in COVID-19. Generated by immunoSEQ multiplex PCR, the TCRdb table keeps only in-frame clones and is missing some. The sample lists 270,000 or so clones, roughly 79% occurring once. Material: peripheral blood. Receptor source: a woman aged 55-69 years with active or convalescent COVID-19. The CDR3 runs from the conserved cysteine through the conserved F or W. Each record gives: clone size, D gene, J gene, V gene, CDR3 DNA, CDR3 protein. A D gene is named only where the DNA matches it firmly. Clone size is shown for a subset of rows, as once, few, many or a class of expanded clone.

>.|.|TRBJ2-2|TRBV2
TGTGCCAGCAGTGGGCCCGGGACAACGAACACCGGGGAGCTGTTTTTT
CASSGPGTTNTGELFF
>.|.|TRBJ2-3|TRBV3-1/TRBV3-2
TGTGCCAGCAGCCAAGTCGCGGGAAGCACAGATACGCAGTATTTT
CASSQVAGSTDTQYF
>.|.|TRBJ1-1|TRBV2
TGTGCCAGCAGTTACCCGGTTGGCAGGGACACTGAAGCTTTCTTT
CASSYPVGRDTEAFF
>.|TRBD1|TRBJ1-4|TRBV15
TGTGCCACCCGGGCCAGGGGGCATGAAAAACTGTTTTTT
CATRARGHEKLFF
>.|TRBD2|TRBJ2-3|TRBV11-2
TGTGCCAGCAGCTTAGATCTCTGGACTAGTGGGTCAGATACGCAGTATTTT
CASSLDLWTSGSDTQYF
>once|TRBD1|TRBJ2-1|TRBV6-6
TGTGCCAGCAGTGCACCGGGACAGGGGGCGCGGGATGAGCAGTTCTTC
CASSAPGQGARDEQFF
>.|.|TRBJ2-1|TRBV11-3
TGTGCCAGCAGCTTAGACGCGAAGAGGGATGAGCAGTTCTTC
CASSLDAKRDEQFF
>.|.|TRBJ2-3|TRBV5-1
TGCGCCAGCAGCTTGACAACAGATACGCAGTATTTT
CASSLTTDTQYF
>.|.|TRBJ1-5|TRBV6-5
TGTGCCAGCAGTTCGGTCGGGGGGAGCAATCAGCCCCAGCATTTT
CASSSVGGSNQPQHF
>few|.|TRBJ2-5|TRBV29-1
TGCAGCGTTGAAGATCGTCAGGGGCGCTGGGAGACCCAGTACTTC
CSVEDRQGRWETQYF
>few|TRBD1|TRBJ1-2|TRBV9
TGTGCCAGCAGCGCCGGACAGGGAATAGCTAACTATGGCTACACCTTC
CASSAGQGIANYGYTF
>.|.|TRBJ2-1|TRBV5-1
TGCGCCAGCAGCTTGGTGGGGGACTCAGGGCAGGGTGAGCAGTTCTTC
CASSLVGDSGQGEQFF
>few|TRBD2|TRBJ2-7|TRBV5-4
TGTGCCAGCAGCTGGGGACTAGCAAACGAGCAGTACTTC
CASSWGLANEQYF
>.|.|TRBJ1-3|TRBV20-1
TGCAGTGCTACTGACAGGAACTCTGGAAACACCATATATTTT
CSATDRNSGNTIYF
>.|TRBD2|TRBJ2-3|TRBV5-1
TGCGCCAGCAGCTTGGACGGCGGGGGGCCAGATACGCAGTATTTT
CASSLDGGGPDTQYF
>.|TRBD1|TRBJ1-2|TRBV27
TGTGCCAGCAGTTTTACCGGGACAGATACAATCCGCTATGGCTACACCTTC
CASSFTGTDTIRYGYTF
>.|TRBD2|TRBJ2-7|TRBV5-1
TGCGCCAGCAGCAGGGGTGGTGGACTAGCGCTTTACGAGCAGTACTTC
CASSRGGGLALYEQYF
>.|TRBD2|TRBJ2-5|TRBV5-1
TGCGCCAGCAGTAGCGGGGGGCAAGAGACCCAGTACTTC
CASSSGGQETQYF
>.|.|TRBJ1-1|TRBV10-3
TGTGCCATCAGTGAGTCGAACCAGGGTAACCCTGAGGCTTTCTTT
CAISESNQGNPEAFF
>.|.|TRBJ2-3|TRBV27
TGTGCCAGCAGTTTATCGACTTTCCCTAGCACAGATACGCAGTATTTT
CASSLSTFPSTDTQYF
>.|TRBD1|TRBJ1-2|TRBV11-2
TGTGCCAGTCGCCCCGGGGGGACAGGGGGCATCGTAAAGTATGGCTACACCTTC
CASRPGGTGGIVKYGYTF
>.|TRBD2|TRBJ2-7|TRBV9
TGTGCCAGCAGCGTAGCTCCTAGCGGGGGGGCCTTTGTCTACGAGCAGTACTTC
CASSVAPSGGAFVYEQYF